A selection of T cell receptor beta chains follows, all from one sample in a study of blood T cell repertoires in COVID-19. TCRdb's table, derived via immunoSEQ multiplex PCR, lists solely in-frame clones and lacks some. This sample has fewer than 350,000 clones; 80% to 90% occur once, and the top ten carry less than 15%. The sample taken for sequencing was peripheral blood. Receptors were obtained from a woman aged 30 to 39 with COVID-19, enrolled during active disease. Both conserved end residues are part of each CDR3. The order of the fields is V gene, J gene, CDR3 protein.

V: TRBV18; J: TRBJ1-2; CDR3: CASSPLFDGQGRSNYGYTF
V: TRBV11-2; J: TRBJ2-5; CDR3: CASSLGGPILQTQYF
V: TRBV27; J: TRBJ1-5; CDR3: CASSLSGAFQPQHF
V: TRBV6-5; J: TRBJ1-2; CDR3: CASTIIPQGGYTF
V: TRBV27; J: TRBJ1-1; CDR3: CASSSRSWGDTEAFF
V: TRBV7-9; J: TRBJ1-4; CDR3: CASSSSYAVGTNEKLFF
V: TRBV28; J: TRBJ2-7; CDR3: CASSLLAGSSYEQYF
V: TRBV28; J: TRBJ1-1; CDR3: CASSFIGAEAFF
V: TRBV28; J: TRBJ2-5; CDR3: CASSLEVSRKEVETQYF
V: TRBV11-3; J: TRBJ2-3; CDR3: CASSLDRITPRTDTQYF
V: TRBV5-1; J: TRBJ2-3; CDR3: CASGETSGGRISTDTQYF
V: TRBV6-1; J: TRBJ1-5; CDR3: CASTTGNINQPQHF
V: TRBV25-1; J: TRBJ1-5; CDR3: CASSDPGTGDQPQHF
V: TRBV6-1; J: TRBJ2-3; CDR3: CASSDPAGGPSADTQYF
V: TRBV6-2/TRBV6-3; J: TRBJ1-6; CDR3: CASSYRDNSPLHF
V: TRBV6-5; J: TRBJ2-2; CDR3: CASSLQGNTGELFF
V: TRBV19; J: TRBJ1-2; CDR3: CASRSSPYGYTF
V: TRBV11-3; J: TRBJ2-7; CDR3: CASSPGGTYEQYF
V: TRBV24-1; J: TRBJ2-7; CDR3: CATSDNRGSTYEQYF
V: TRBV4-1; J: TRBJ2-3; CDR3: CASRPLTGYVPDTQYF
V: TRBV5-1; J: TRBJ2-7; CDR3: CASSLNAALVYEQYF
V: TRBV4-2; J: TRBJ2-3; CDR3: CASSQDSAFGGSTDTQYF